The 18 T cell receptor beta chains listed next were all sequenced from one sample in a study of T cell clones after liver transplantation (dated by TCRdb to between 2018 and 2021). Receptor libraries were prepared by the immunoSEQ multiplex PCR assay. Not all clones reach the TCRdb copy of this immuneACCESS table, which keeps in-frame sequences only. Checked studies attribute under half of the gap to unresolved V genes and leave the rest unexplained. The sample profile shows approximately 22,000 clones; approximately 94% of them were found once. Jointly, the top ten make up approximately 25% of the sample. The specimen comprised CD8+ T cells from blood, sampled less than 26 months after liver transplant. The receptors originated from a human patient who received a liver transplant. Some T cells may be donor cells from the graft after a transplant.

This clone showed up just a few times. V gene TRBV7-2 combines with J gene TRBJ2-1, with 9 bases matching TRBD1. The trim removed 2 bases at V and 7 bases at J, leaving 6 bases unmatched. This CDR3 spans 15 amino acids. CDR1 SGHTA and CDR2 FQGNSA come from the germline V gene. The CDR3 nucleotides read TGTGCCAGCAGCTTATTTGGGACAGGGATGAATGAGCAGTTCTTC. As protein: CASSLFGTGMNEQFF.

V is TRBV7-3 and J is TRBJ2-5, with unresolved D. The germline V and J ends were trimmed by 2 bases and 4 bases, with 8 bases remaining between them. The germline CDR1 and CDR2 sequences are SGHTA and FQGTGA. The CDR3 covers 13 residues. CDR3 nucleotides: TGTGCCAGCAGCTTAGGCGCTGGAGAGACCCAGTACTTC. Protein sequence: CASSLGAGETQYF.

The chain recombines TRBV6-6 with TRBJ2-2; D possibly corresponds to TRBD1 (6 bases). Germline CDR1 MNHNY, CDR2 SVGAGI (reference sequence). V lost 2 bases and J lost 4, with 11 bases in between. This CDR3 has 15 residues. CDR3 sequence (DNA): TGTGCCAGCAGTTACACCCCAGGGGCCACCGGGGAGCTGTTTTTT. This encodes CASSYTPGATGELFF.

The V gene is TRBV6-5, the J gene TRBJ2-7; D not resolved. V was trimmed by 0 bases and J by 1 base, leaving 7 bases between them. The CDR3 has 14 residues. Looked up from germline, CDR1 is MNHEY and CDR2 is SVGAGI. The CDR3 bases are TGTGCCAGCAGTTACTCGGGCCCGTCCTACGAGCAGTACTTC. Its protein product is CASSYSGPSYEQYF.

The CDR3 region has the DNA TGTGCCAGCAGCAAAGCCGGGTGGGGCCACCCACTAGAGCAGTACTTC. Amino acid sequence: CASSKAGWGHPLEQYF. The chain links TRBV21-1 to TRBJ2-7; the table's D gene call, TRBD1, was not cross checked with the DNA. TRBV21-1 is assigned pseudogene status. The CDR3 has 16 amino acids.

The J gene is TRBJ1-4, the V gene TRBV7-9; D is undetermined. Germline-derived CDR1 and CDR2 are SEHNR and FQNEAQ (reference sequence). The CDR3 extends over 14 amino acids. Trimming took 3 bases from V and 3 from J, leaving 8 bases between them. CDR3 amino acids: CASSFPQSNEKLFF. The CDR3, as DNA: TGTGCCAGCAGCTTCCCACAGTCTAATGAAAAACTGTTTTTT.

V and J are TRBV9 and TRBJ2-7, with a possible D match to TRBD2 (6 bases). Germline values: CDR1 SGDLS, CDR2 YYNGEE. The CDR3 has 14 residues. Trimming pared 0 bases from V and 5 bases from J, leaving 12 bases between. The CDR3 bases are TGTGCCAGCAGCGTAGGACTAGGCCTTGACGAGCAGTACTTC. This encodes CASSVGLGLDEQYF.

This clone was recorded once. The gene calls are TRBV10-3 and TRBJ2-5; D is perhaps TRBD1 (6 bases). The J call is uncertain, as TRBJ2-7 better fits the DNA end. CDR1 is ENHRY and CDR2 is SYGVKD in the germline V gene. CDR3 length: 13 amino acids. CDR3 sequence (DNA): TGTGCCACCCTACCAGAGGACAGCTACGAGCAGTACTTC. Its protein is CATLPEDSYEQYF.

V and J are TRBV4-3 and TRBJ2-3; a possible D gene is TRBD2 (6 bases). CDR3 length: 15 amino acids. Per the germline V gene, CDR1 is LGHNA and CDR2 is YSLEER. V shed 3 bases and J shed 1 base, with 11 bases lying between them. The CDR3 bases are TGCGCCAGCAGCCACCTTAGCGGTGGCACAGATACGCAGTATTTT. Encoded protein: CASSHLSGGTDTQYF.

The chain carries TRBV5-8 and TRBJ2-5; D uncertain. The CDR3 is made up of 15 amino acids. Germline V CDR1 and CDR2: SGHTS, YDEGEE. The germline V and J ends were trimmed by 0 bases and 5 bases, with 14 bases remaining between them. As DNA, the CDR3 is TGTGCCAGCAGCTTGGATGGAATCGGTAGGGAGACCCAGTACTTC. Translated, it gives CASSLDGIGRETQYF.

Relative to its sample, this clone is medium-sized. This chain links TRBV6-1 with TRBJ1-1; TRBD1 aligns across 7 bases. The CDR3 consists of 13 residues. Germline trimming cut 9 bases from V and 7 bases from J; bases unmatched to any gene: 11. CDR1 is MNHNS and CDR2 is SASEGT in the germline V gene. The CDR3 spells CASLGGQTFEAFF. The CDR3 DNA follows: TGTGCCAGTCTCGGGGGACAGACGTTTGAAGCTTTCTTT.

The chain joins TRBV27 to TRBJ1-2; 7 bases are shared with TRBD1. This CDR3 region has 13 residues. Germline V gene data show CDR1 as MNHEY and CDR2 as SMNVEV (reference sequence). V trimming: 3 bases; J trimming: 7 bases; junction bases outside the gene matches: 5. The CDR3 loop is CASSLPDRVGYTF. CDR3 bases: TGTGCCAGCAGTTTGCCCGACAGGGTTGGCTACACCTTC.

This clone was recorded only once. J is TRBJ1-5 and V is TRBV11-2, with D perhaps TRBD1 (5 bases). Germline-derived CDR1 and CDR2 are SGHAT and FQNNGV. V was pared by 9 bases and J by 6 bases, with 12 bases between. The length of the CDR3 is 12 residues. The CDR3 loop is CASRQLGQPQHF. CDR3 coding DNA: TGTGCCAGTCGACAGTTGGGTCAGCCCCAGCATTTT.

The V gene is TRBV2, the J gene TRBJ2-5; the D is unclear. The tail of the sequence fits TRBJ2-7 better, so the J call may be wrong. Germline CDR1 is SNHLY and CDR2 is FYNNEI. This CDR3 has 12 amino acids. The CDR3 reads CASRVSPYEQYF. CDR3 nucleotide sequence: TGTGCCAGCAGGGTCAGCCCCTACGAGCAGTACTTC.

V gene TRBV28 combines with J gene TRBJ2-1; no clear D. This CDR3 contains 12 residues. Trimming took off 6 bases at V and 6 bases at J, with 9 bases between the two ends. Per germline, CDR1 MDHEN and CDR2 SYDVKM. CDR3 coding DNA: TGTGCCAGCAGAGACTCTATCAATGAGCAGTTCTTC. As protein: CASRDSINEQFF.

The chain employs TRBV23-1 and TRBJ2-7, with 11 positions matching TRBD2. TRBV23-1 is classed as an ORF, of uncertain function. J gave up 1 base and V 0 bases, and 2 bases lay outside the gene matches. This CDR3 contains 16 residues. CDR3 in DNA: TGCGCCAGCAGTCAATCGAGGACTAGCGGGTCCTACGAGCAGTACTTC. Amino acids: CASSQSRTSGSYEQYF.

The CDR3 DNA is TGTGCCAGCAGCTTAGGGGACAGCCCGAACACTGAAGCTTTCTTT. Encoded protein: CASSLGDSPNTEAFF. The chain is built from TRBV13 and TRBJ1-1; a weak D match, TRBD1 (6 bases). Trimming pared 0 bases from V and 1 base from J, leaving 9 bases between. CDR1 and CDR2 (germline): PRHDT, FYEKMQ (reference sequence). The CDR3 runs to 15 residues.

This chain uses TRBV6-5 with TRBJ2-1; 10 bases line up with TRBD2. This CDR3 contains 15 residues. Germline V gives CDR1 MNHEY, CDR2 SVGAGI. Trimming at V came to 2 bases and at J to 2 bases, leaving 0 bases not matched to a gene. CDR3 sequence: CASSYGTSAYNEQFF. CDR3 nucleotides: TGTGCCAGCAGTTACGGGACTAGCGCCTACAATGAGCAGTTCTTC.